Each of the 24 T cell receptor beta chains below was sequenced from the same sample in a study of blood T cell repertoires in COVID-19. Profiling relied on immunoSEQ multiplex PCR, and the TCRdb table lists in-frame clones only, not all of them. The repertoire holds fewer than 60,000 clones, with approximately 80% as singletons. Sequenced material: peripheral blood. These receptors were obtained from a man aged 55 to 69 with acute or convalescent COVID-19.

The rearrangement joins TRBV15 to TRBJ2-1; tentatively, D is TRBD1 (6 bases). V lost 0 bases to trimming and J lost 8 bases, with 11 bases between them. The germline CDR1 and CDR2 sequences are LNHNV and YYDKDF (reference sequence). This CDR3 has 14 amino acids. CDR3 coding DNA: TGTGCCACCAGCAGAGATCAGGGGACCCATGAGCAGTTCTTC. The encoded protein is CATSRDQGTHEQFF.

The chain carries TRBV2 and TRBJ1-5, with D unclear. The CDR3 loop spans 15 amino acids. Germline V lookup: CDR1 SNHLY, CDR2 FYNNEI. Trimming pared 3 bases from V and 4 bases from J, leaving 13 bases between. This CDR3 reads CASSEGRWENQPQHF. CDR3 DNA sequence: TGTGCCAGCAGTGAGGGGAGGTGGGAGAATCAGCCCCAGCATTTT.

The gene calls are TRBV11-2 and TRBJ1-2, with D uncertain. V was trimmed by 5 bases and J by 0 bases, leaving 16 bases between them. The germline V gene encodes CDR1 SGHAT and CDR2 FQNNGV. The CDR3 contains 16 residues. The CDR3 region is CASSLNTGPANYGYTF. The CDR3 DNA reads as TGTGCCAGCAGCCTAAATACGGGTCCGGCTAACTATGGCTACACCTTC.

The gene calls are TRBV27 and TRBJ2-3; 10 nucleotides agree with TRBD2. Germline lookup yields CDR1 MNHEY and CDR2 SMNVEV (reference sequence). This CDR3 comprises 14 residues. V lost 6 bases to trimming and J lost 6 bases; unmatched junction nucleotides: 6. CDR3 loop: CASRQAGGLDTQYF. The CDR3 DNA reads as TGTGCCAGCAGGCAAGCGGGGGGGCTGGATACGCAGTATTTT.

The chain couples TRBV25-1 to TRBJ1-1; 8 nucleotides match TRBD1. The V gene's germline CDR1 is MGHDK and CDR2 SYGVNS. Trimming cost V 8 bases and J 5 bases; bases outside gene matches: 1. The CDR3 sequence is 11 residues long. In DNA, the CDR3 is TGTGCCAGCTACAGGGGGACTGAAGCTTTCTTT. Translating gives CASYRGTEAFF.

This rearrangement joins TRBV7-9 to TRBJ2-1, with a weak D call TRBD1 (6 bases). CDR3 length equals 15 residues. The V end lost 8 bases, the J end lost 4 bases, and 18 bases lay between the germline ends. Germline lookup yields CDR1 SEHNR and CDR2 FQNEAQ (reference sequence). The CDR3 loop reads CASSRGGEGYNEQFF. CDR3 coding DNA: TGTGCCAGCTCCCGAGGGGGAGAAGGGTACAATGAGCAGTTCTTC. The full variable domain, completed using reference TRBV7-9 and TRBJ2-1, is DTGVSQNPRHKITKRGQNVTFRCDPISEHNRLYWYRQTLGQGPEFLTYFQNEAQLEKSRLLSDRFSAERPKGSFSTLEIQRTEQGDSAMYLCASSRGGEGYNEQFFGPGTRLTVL.

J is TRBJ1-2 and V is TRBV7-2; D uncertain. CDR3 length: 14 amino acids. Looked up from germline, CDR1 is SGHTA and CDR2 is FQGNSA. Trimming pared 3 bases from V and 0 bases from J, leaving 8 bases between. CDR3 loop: CASSFSISNYGYTF. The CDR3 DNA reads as TGTGCCAGCAGCTTTAGTATATCTAACTATGGCTACACCTTC.

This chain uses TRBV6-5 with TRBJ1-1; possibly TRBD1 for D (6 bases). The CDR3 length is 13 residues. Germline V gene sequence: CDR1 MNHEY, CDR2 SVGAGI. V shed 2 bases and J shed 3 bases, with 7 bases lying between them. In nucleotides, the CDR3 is TGTGCCAGCAGTTACAAGGGGGACACTGAAGCTTTCTTT. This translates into CASSYKGDTEAFF.

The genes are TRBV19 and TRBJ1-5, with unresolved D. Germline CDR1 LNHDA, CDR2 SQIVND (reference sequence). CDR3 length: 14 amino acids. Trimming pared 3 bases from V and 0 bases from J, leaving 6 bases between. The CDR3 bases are TGTGCCAGTAGTATCATGGCTAGCAATCAGCCCCAGCATTTT. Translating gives CASSIMASNQPQHF.

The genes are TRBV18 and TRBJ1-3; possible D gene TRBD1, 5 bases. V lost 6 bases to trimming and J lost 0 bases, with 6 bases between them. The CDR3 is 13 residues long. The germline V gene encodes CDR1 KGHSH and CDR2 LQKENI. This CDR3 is CASSDTSGNTIYF. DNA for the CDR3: TGTGCCAGCTCGGACACCTCTGGAAACACCATATATTTT.

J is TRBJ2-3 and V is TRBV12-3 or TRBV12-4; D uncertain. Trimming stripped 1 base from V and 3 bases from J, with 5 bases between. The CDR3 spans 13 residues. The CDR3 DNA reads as TGTGCCAGCAGTTTAGGGCAAACAGATACGCAGTATTTT. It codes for CASSLGQTDTQYF.

Here the CDR3 reads CSVEGDRGTGELFF. CDR3 nucleotides: TGCAGCGTTGAAGGGGACAGGGGCACCGGGGAGCTGTTTTTT. The chain links TRBV29-1 to TRBJ2-2; 10 bases agree with TRBD1. Trimming cost V 1 base and J 4 bases; bases outside gene matches: 0. The CDR3 totals 14 residues. In germline, CDR1 is SQVTM, CDR2 ANQGSEA.

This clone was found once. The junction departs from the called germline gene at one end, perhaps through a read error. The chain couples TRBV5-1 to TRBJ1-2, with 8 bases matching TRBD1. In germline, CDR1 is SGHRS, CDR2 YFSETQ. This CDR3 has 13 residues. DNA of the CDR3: TGCGCCAGCAGTTTGGACAGGGATTATGGCTACACCTTC. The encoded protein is CASSLDRDYGYTF.

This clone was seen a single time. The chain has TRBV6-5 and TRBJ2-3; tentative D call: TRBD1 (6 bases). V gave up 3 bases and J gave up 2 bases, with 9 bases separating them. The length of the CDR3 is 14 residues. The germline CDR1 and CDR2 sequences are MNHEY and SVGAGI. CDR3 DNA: TGTGCCAGCAGTTATCGGGGACACACAGATACGCAGTATTTT. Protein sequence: CASSYRGHTDTQYF.

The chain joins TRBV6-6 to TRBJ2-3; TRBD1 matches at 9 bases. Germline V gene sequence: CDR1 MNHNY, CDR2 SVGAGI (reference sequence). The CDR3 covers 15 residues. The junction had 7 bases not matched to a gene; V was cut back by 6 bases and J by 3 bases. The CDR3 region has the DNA TGTGCCAGCAGCCAGGGGACAGGGAGGACAGATACGCAGTATTTT. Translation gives CASSQGTGRTDTQYF.

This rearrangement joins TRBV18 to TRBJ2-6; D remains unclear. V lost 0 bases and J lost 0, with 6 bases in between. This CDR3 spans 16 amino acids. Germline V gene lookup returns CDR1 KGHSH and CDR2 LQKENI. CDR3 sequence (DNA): TGTGCCAGCTCACCACCGTTGGCCTCTGGGGCCAACGTCCTGACTTTC. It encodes CASSPPLASGANVLTF.

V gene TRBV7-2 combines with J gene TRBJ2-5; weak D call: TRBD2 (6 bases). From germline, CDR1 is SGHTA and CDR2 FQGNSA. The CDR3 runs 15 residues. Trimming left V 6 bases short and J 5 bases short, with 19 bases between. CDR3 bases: TGTGCCAGCAGTTACCCCCGGCGGGGCGGGGAGACCCAGTACTTC. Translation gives CASSYPRRGGETQYF.

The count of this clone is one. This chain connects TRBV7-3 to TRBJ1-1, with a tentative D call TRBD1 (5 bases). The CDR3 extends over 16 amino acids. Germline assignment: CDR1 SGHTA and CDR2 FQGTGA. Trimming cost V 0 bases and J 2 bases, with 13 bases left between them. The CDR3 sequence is CASSLTGAGVNTEAFF. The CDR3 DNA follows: TGTGCCAGCAGCTTAACAGGGGCGGGGGTTAACACTGAAGCTTTCTTT.

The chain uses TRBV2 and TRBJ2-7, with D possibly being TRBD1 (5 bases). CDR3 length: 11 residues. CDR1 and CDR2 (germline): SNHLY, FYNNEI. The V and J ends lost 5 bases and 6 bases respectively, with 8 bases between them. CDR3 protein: CASSSQVEQYF. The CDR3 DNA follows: TGTGCCAGCAGTTCACAGGTCGAGCAGTACTTC.

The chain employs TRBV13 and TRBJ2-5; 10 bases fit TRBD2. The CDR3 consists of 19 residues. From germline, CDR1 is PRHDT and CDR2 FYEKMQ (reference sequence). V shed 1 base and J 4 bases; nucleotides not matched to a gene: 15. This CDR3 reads CASSLAGHSQRGGRETQYF. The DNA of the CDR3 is TGTGCCAGCAGCTTAGCCGGGCACTCCCAGCGGGGGGGCAGAGAGACCCAGTACTTC.

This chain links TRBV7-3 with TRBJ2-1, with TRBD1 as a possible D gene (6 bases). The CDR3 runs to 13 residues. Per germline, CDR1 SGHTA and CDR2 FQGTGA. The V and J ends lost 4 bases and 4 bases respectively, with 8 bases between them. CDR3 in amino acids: CASSWDTYNEQFF. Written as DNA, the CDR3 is TGTGCCAGCAGCTGGGACACTTACAATGAGCAGTTCTTC.

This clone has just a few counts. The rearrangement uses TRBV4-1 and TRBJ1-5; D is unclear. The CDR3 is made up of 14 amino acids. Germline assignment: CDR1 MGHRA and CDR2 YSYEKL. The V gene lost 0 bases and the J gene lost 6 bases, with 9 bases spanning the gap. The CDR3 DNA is TGCGCCAGCAGCCAAGATGGCCGGGGTCAGCCCCAGCATTTT. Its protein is CASSQDGRGQPQHF.

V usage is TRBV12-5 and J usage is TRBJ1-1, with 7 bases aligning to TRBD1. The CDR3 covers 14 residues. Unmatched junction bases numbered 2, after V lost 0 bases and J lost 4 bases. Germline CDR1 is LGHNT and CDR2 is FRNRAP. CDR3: CASGLVQGSTEAFF. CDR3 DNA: TGTGCTAGTGGTTTGGTACAGGGGTCCACTGAAGCTTTCTTT. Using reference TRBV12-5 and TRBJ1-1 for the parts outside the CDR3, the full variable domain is DARVTQTPRHKVTEMGQEVTMRCQPILGHNTVFWYRQTMMQGLELLAYFRNRAPLDDSGMPKDRFSAEMPDATLATLKIQPSEPRDSAVYFCASGLVQGSTEAFFGQGTRLTVV.

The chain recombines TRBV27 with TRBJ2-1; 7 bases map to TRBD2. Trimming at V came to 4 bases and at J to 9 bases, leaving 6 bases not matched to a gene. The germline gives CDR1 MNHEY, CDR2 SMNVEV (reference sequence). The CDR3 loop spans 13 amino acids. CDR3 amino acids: CASSWGREGEQFF. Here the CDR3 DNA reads TGTGCCAGCAGTTGGGGGAGGGAAGGTGAGCAGTTCTTC.